These T cell receptor beta chains were read from a single sample in a study of T cells after somatic rescue of genetic block. The method was immunoSEQ multiplex PCR; TCRdb's version includes in-frame clones alone and lacks a portion of them. The sample includes about 13,000 clones, 73% of them seen just once. The sample was peripheral blood mononuclear cells (PBMCs). The receptors originated from a boy aged 5-17 years. CDR3s include the opening cysteine and the closing phenylalanine or tryptophan. D genes are given only for firm matches. Clone size is not always given. Where it is, it says once, few, many or a class for expanded clones.

DNA: TGTGCCAGCAGCCCCGTTTTGGGGGACAGGGCATTGCACTATGGCTACACCTTC
CDR3: CASSPVLGDRALHYGYTF
V: TRBV4-2
J: TRBJ1-2
D: TRBD1
size: NA

DNA: TGTGCCAGCAGCTTAGATTGGTACTCTGGGGGCACCGGGGAGCTGTTTTTT
CDR3: CASSLDWYSGGTGELFF
V: TRBV11-3
J: TRBJ2-2
D: NA
size: NA

DNA: TGCAGCGTGCTCGGGACAGGGGGACGGGCTGGAAACACCATATATTTT
CDR3: CSVLGTGGRAGNTIYF
V: TRBV29-1
J: TRBJ1-3
D: TRBD1
size: NA

DNA: TGCGCCAGCAGCTTGACTAGCGGGAGGGCCCACGAGCAGTTCTTC
CDR3: CASSLTSGRAHEQFF
V: TRBV5-1
J: TRBJ2-1
D: TRBD2
size: NA

DNA: TGTGCCAGCTCACCAGCAGGGAGGGATGCTTTCTTT
CDR3: CASSPAGRDAFF
V: TRBV18
J: TRBJ1-1
D: NA
size: NA

DNA: TGTGCCAGCAGTTACACACAGGGGACAGATACGCAGTATTTT
CDR3: CASSYTQGTDTQYF
V: TRBV6-5
J: TRBJ2-3
D: TRBD1
size: NA

DNA: TGTGCCAGCTCACCACCGGCGGGGAGCTCCTCCAATGAGCAGTTCTTC
CDR3: CASSPPAGSSSNEQFF
V: TRBV18
J: TRBJ2-1
D: NA
size: NA

DNA: TGTGCCAGCAGCCCATCCTGGGACACAGGGCGGTCACCCCTCCACTTT
CDR3: CASSPSWDTGRSPLHF
V: TRBV7-9
J: TRBJ1-6
D: NA
size: NA

DNA: TGTGCCAGCAGTTTATCGCGGAACACTGAAGCTTTCTTT
CDR3: CASSLSRNTEAFF
V: TRBV27
J: TRBJ1-1
D: NA
size: medium-sized

DNA: TGTGCCAGCAGCACCGTTAAGGGACAGCCCGGGACTAGCGGTTACAATGAGCAGTTCTTC
CDR3: CASSTVKGQPGTSGYNEQFF
V: TRBV21-1
J: TRBJ2-1
D: NA
size: NA

DNA: TGTGCCAGCAGCTTTGGAACGGGAGGCTACACCTTC
CDR3: CASSFGTGGYTF
V: TRBV7-8
J: TRBJ1-2
D: NA
size: NA

DNA: TGTGCCACCACTCTTACTCGGGATTCACCCCTCCACTTT
CDR3: CATTLTRDSPLHF
V: TRBV28
J: TRBJ1-6
D: NA
size: NA

DNA: TGTGCCAGCGCTTGGGGACAGGGTAACTATGGCTACACCTTC
CDR3: CASAWGQGNYGYTF
V: TRBV28
J: TRBJ1-2
D: TRBD1
size: NA

DNA: TGTGCCAGCAGTTTTGAACAGGGGGTGACCCTAGCCAAAAACATTCAGTACTTC
CDR3: CASSFEQGVTLAKNIQYF
V: TRBV28
J: TRBJ2-4
D: TRBD1
size: NA

DNA: TGTGCCAGCAGTTTATGGGCCGGCCCCTACGAGCAGTACTTC
CDR3: CASSLWAGPYEQYF
V: TRBV27
J: TRBJ2-7
D: NA
size: NA

DNA: TGTGCCAGCAGGCCCTCTCTCCATTACAATGAGCAGTTCTTC
CDR3: CASRPSLHYNEQFF
V: TRBV28
J: TRBJ2-1
D: NA
size: NA

DNA: TGTGCCTGGAGTGTACGTTTGGGATTGGCTTACGGGGGCTCTAACTATGGCTACACCTTC
CDR3: CAWSVRLGLAYGGSNYGYTF
V: TRBV30
J: TRBJ1-2
D: NA
size: once

DNA: TGTGCCAGCAGCTTAAGGCGGGAGTCCTACAATGAGCAGTTCTTC
CDR3: CASSLRRESYNEQFF
V: TRBV7-9
J: TRBJ2-1
D: TRBD2
size: NA

DNA: TGTGCCAGTAATGGGGGGACCTCCTACAATGAGCAGTTCTTC
CDR3: CASNGGTSYNEQFF
V: TRBV19
J: TRBJ2-1
D: NA
size: NA

DNA: TGTGCCATCAGTACAACCGGGTTCTTATTTTACAATGAGCAGTTCTTC
CDR3: CAISTTGFLFYNEQFF
V: TRBV10-3
J: TRBJ2-1
D: NA
size: few

DNA: TGTGCCAGCAGTTTAAGTGGGGGAGTTGCAGATACGCAGTATTTT
CDR3: CASSLSGGVADTQYF
V: TRBV27
J: TRBJ2-3
D: NA
size: few

DNA: TGTGCCAGCAGTGCGGGCAGGGGGCTTGAGACCCAGTACTTC
CDR3: CASSAGRGLETQYF
V: TRBV2
J: TRBJ2-5
D: TRBD1
size: medium-sized

DNA: TGCGCCAGCAGCTTCGTGGGGCAGGAGACCCAGTACTTC
CDR3: CASSFVGQETQYF
V: TRBV5-1
J: TRBJ2-5
D: NA
size: NA

DNA: TGTGCCAGCTCACCACGGCTAGGGGGCTCCTACGAGCAGTACTTC
CDR3: CASSPRLGGSYEQYF
V: TRBV18
J: TRBJ2-7
D: NA
size: once

DNA: TGTGCCAGCAGTCTTGACTACACCTACGAGCAGTACTTC
CDR3: CASSLDYTYEQYF
V: TRBV27
J: TRBJ2-7
D: NA
size: NA

DNA: TGCGCCAGCAGCCCTGACAGCTCCTATAATTCACCCCTCCACTTT
CDR3: CASSPDSSYNSPLHF
V: TRBV5-1
J: TRBJ1-6
D: NA
size: once

DNA: TGTGCCAGCAGTCCACGGGACAGGGTTTTTGACTATGGCTACACCTTC
CDR3: CASSPRDRVFDYGYTF
V: TRBV7-9
J: TRBJ1-2
D: TRBD1
size: NA

DNA: TGTGCCAGCACCCTACAGGGGGTGGTCGGGGAGCTGTTTTTT
CDR3: CASTLQGVVGELFF
V: TRBV7-6
J: TRBJ2-2
D: TRBD1
size: NA

DNA: TGTGCCAGCAGCTGGACAGGGTACTATGGCTACACCTTC
CDR3: CASSWTGYYGYTF
V: TRBV28
J: TRBJ1-2
D: TRBD1
size: NA